One and the same sample provided the 32 T cell receptor beta chains below, sequenced in a study of blood T cell repertoires in COVID-19. Clones were sequenced by immunoSEQ multiplex PCR, and TCRdb holds only the in-frame ones, with some missing. The table has tens of thousands of clones, roughly 79% seen once; the top ten hold roughly 5.5%. Sequenced material: peripheral blood. The receptors here all came from a woman in her fifties or sixties with acute or convalescent COVID-19.

The chain is built from TRBV3-1 (or the pseudogene TRBV3-2) and TRBJ1-5; no reliable D call. This CDR3 region has 16 residues. Germline CDR1 reads LGHDT; CDR2 reads YNNKEL (reference sequence). Trimming pared 0 bases from V and 4 bases from J, leaving 13 bases between. CDR3 sequence reads: CASSQDPQTGNQPQHF. The CDR3 nucleotides read TGTGCCAGCAGCCAAGATCCCCAGACCGGGAATCAGCCCCAGCATTTT.

The V gene is TRBV12-5, the J gene TRBJ1-6, with TRBD1 as a possible D gene (5 bases). Trimming shortened V by 8 bases and J by 9 bases, and 14 bases separated the two germline ends. The CDR3 is 13 amino acids. CDR1 LGHNT and CDR2 FRNRAP come from the germline V gene. In nucleotides, the CDR3 is TGTGCTAGTATATCGGGGGAAGCTTCACCCCTCCACTTT. This gives the protein CASISGEASPLHF.

The genes are TRBV30 and TRBJ2-7; 11 bases match TRBD2. The length of the CDR3 is 15 residues. The germline V gene has CDR1 GTSNPN and CDR2 SVGIG (reference sequence). V lost 0 bases, J lost 2 bases, and 3 bases stayed unmatched. CDR3 nucleotides: TGTGCCTGGAGTGTGGTACTAGCGGGGGCCTACGAGCAGTACTTC. It is translated as CAWSVVLAGAYEQYF.

This chain links TRBV7-9 with TRBJ1-2; 9 nucleotides match TRBD1. J gave up 4 bases and V 4 bases, and 10 bases lay outside the gene matches. Per the germline V gene, CDR1 is SEHNR and CDR2 is FQNEAQ (reference sequence). The CDR3 is 16 amino acids. The chain's CDR3 is CASSSPLPGQGYGYTF. DNA for the CDR3: TGTGCCAGCAGCTCTCCCTTACCGGGACAGGGCTATGGCTACACCTTC.

V is TRBV3-1 (or the pseudogene TRBV3-2) and J is TRBJ1-2; TRBD1 matches at 7 bases. Trimming at V came to 6 bases and at J to 5 bases, leaving 15 bases not matched to a gene. Germline CDR1 and CDR2: LGHDT and YNNKEL (reference sequence). CDR3 length equals 16 residues. The CDR3 reads CASRPTSTGTGYGYTF. DNA of the CDR3: TGTGCCAGCAGACCTACATCGACAGGGACTGGTTATGGCTACACCTTC.

This clone has more than one count but fewer than ten. This chain uses TRBV6-2 or TRBV6-3 with TRBJ2-5, with 9 nucleotides matching TRBD2. The CDR3 consists of 16 residues. Germline CDR1 and CDR2: MNHEY and SVGEGT. V shed 6 bases and J 10 bases; nucleotides not matched to a gene: 18. CDR3 sequence reads: CASSPRGVAGVNIQYF. The CDR3 DNA reads as TGTGCCAGCAGCCCCCGTGGGGTAGCGGGGGTAAATATCCAGTACTTC.

The chain couples TRBV20-1 to TRBJ1-1; the D gene is possibly TRBD1 (5 bases). CDR3 length: 10 residues. Germline V lookup: CDR1 DFQATT, CDR2 SNEGSKA (reference sequence). V lost 6 bases and J lost 8, with 10 bases in between. The CDR3 loop reads CSAPRGEAFF. The CDR3 coding sequence is TGCAGTGCCCCGCGGGGGGAAGCTTTCTTT.

The chain has TRBV7-2 and TRBJ2-1; weak D call: TRBD1 (6 bases). Per the germline V gene, CDR1 is SGHTA and CDR2 is FQGNSA. Trimming removed 5 bases from V and 3 bases from J, with 14 bases in between. The CDR3 contains 15 residues. The CDR3 reads CASSQLVGGYNEQFF. DNA of the CDR3: TGTGCCAGCAGCCAGTTAGTAGGGGGCTACAATGAGCAGTTCTTC.

The chain recombines TRBV5-4 with TRBJ1-2, with D perhaps matching TRBD1 (5 bases). The CDR3 covers 16 residues. The V gene's germline CDR1 is SGHNT and CDR2 YYREEE (reference sequence). The V end was cut by 1 base, the J end by 7 bases, with 20 bases between. The chain's CDR3 is CASSLFSFARQGGYTF. CDR3 nucleotides: TGTGCCAGCAGCTTGTTTTCCTTCGCGAGGCAGGGTGGCTACACCTTC. Complete variable domain (other parts from reference TRBV5-4 and TRBJ1-2): ETGVTQSPTHLIKTRGQQVTLRCSSQSGHNTVSWYQQALGQGPQFIFQYYREEENGRGNFPPRFSGLQFPNYSSELNVNALELDDSALYLCASSLFSFARQGGYTFGSGTRLTVV.

The CDR3 sequence: CASSQSGQIPSYEQYF. For the CDR3, the DNA is TGTGCCAGCAGTCAATCGGGACAGATCCCCTCCTACGAGCAGTACTTC. This rearrangement joins TRBV27 to TRBJ2-7; TRBD1 aligns across 7 bases. CDR1 is MNHEY, CDR2 SMNVEV, per germline (reference sequence). V lost 5 bases, J lost 0 bases, and 10 bases stayed unmatched. CDR3 size: 16 residues.

V and J are TRBV28 and TRBJ1-2, with TRBD1 matching over 9 bases. From germline, CDR1 is MDHEN and CDR2 SYDVKM. J gave up 0 bases and V 4 bases, and 3 bases lay outside the gene matches. The CDR3 totals 15 residues. The CDR3 sequence: CASSSDRGANYGYTF. The CDR3 bases are TGTGCCAGCAGTTCGGACAGGGGAGCTAACTATGGCTACACCTTC.

The chain recombines TRBV2 with TRBJ2-3, with D perhaps TRBD2 (6 bases). This CDR3 is 13 amino acids long. The germline CDR1 and CDR2 sequences are SNHLY and FYNNEI. Trimming removed 7 bases from V and 3 bases from J, with 11 bases in between. CDR3 nucleotide sequence: TGTGCCAGCAATCGCCTAGCGACAGATACGCAGTATTTT. It codes for CASNRLATDTQYF. Variable domain in full (rest from reference TRBV2 and TRBJ2-3): EPEVTQTPSHQVTQMGQEVILRCVPISNHLYFYWYRQILGQKVEFLVSFYNNEISEKSEIFDDQFSVERPDGSNFTLKIRSTKLEDSAMYFCASNRLATDTQYFGPGTRLTVL.

The gene calls are TRBV14 and TRBJ1-3; D unclear. The ends were cut back, 2 bases at V and 0 bases at J, with 8 bases in the middle. The germline CDR1 and CDR2 sequences are SGHDN and FVKESK. The CDR3 loop spans 15 amino acids. The chain's CDR3 is CASSQYYDSGNTIYF. For the CDR3, the DNA is TGTGCCAGCAGCCAATACTACGACTCTGGAAACACCATATATTTT.

This chain joins TRBV5-1 and TRBJ1-5, with TRBD1 matching over 7 bases. Per germline, CDR1 SGHRS and CDR2 YFSETQ. The CDR3 is made up of 15 amino acids. V was clipped by 0 bases and J by 3 bases; unmatched bases: 3. CDR3 residues: CASSLGTGVNQPQHF. For the CDR3, the DNA is TGCGCCAGCAGCTTGGGGACAGGCGTCAATCAGCCCCAGCATTTT.

The chain links TRBV3-1 (or the pseudogene TRBV3-2) to TRBJ1-5; 8 positions agree with TRBD1. Germline loops: CDR1 LGHDT, CDR2 YNNKEL (reference sequence). Losses at the gene ends were 4 bases for V and 7 bases for J; bases not matched to a gene: 6. The length of the CDR3 is 14 residues. CDR3 nucleotides: TGTGCCAGCAGCCTTGGACAGGGAGGGCAGCCCCAGCATTTT. This encodes CASSLGQGGQPQHF.

The chain uses TRBV7-9 and TRBJ1-2, with 7 bases lining up with TRBD1. There are 13 residues in the CDR3. J lost 5 bases, V lost 6 bases, and 6 bases had no gene match. Germline V gene data show CDR1 as SEHNR and CDR2 as FQNEAQ (reference sequence). Here the CDR3 reads CASSSGTAYGYTF. In DNA, the CDR3 is TGTGCCAGCAGTTCCGGGACAGCTTATGGCTACACCTTC.

The J gene is TRBJ1-5, the V gene TRBV5-1, with D possibly matching TRBD1 (6 bases). Germline V gene lookup returns CDR1 SGHRS and CDR2 YFSETQ. The ends were cut back, 1 base at V and 3 bases at J, with 8 bases in the middle. This CDR3 is built from 14 residues. DNA for the CDR3: TGCGCCAGCAGCTTGCAGGGGCCCAATCAGCCCCAGCATTTT. Translating gives CASSLQGPNQPQHF.

This sequence joins TRBV19 and TRBJ2-1; 10 nucleotides line up with TRBD2. Per the germline V gene, CDR1 is LNHDA and CDR2 is SQIVND (reference sequence). The CDR3 covers 15 residues. Trimming at V came to 0 bases and at J to 9 bases, leaving 5 bases not matched to a gene. The CDR3 loop reads CASSIDLAGASEQFF. CDR3 DNA: TGTGCCAGTAGTATAGACCTAGCGGGAGCGAGTGAGCAGTTCTTC.

The rearrangement links TRBV30 to TRBJ2-3, with D perhaps matching TRBD2 (6 bases). Trimming left V 0 bases short and J 1 base short, with 14 bases between. The CDR3 is 16 residues long. CDR1 and CDR2 from the germline V gene are GTSNPN and SVGIG (reference sequence). CDR3 coding DNA: TGTGCCTGGAGTGTACGGGGGTGGGTCGGCACAGATACGCAGTATTTT. Its translation is CAWSVRGWVGTDTQYF.

This chain uses TRBV30 with TRBJ1-4; no clear D gene. Trimming cost V 4 bases and J 3 bases, with 12 bases left between them. Germline V gene sequence: CDR1 GTSNPN, CDR2 SVGIG (reference sequence). There are 14 residues in the CDR3. The CDR3 here is CAWTLGGPNEKLFF. The CDR3 nucleotides read TGTGCCTGGACCCTGGGAGGACCTAATGAAAAACTGTTTTTT.

V is TRBV2 and J is TRBJ2-7; 10 bases align to TRBD1. V lost 7 bases, J lost 5 bases, and 5 bases stayed unmatched. There are 13 residues in the CDR3. The germline gives CDR1 SNHLY, CDR2 FYNNEI. The CDR3 protein is CASIGQGGNEQYF. The CDR3 DNA reads TGTGCCAGCATCGGACAGGGGGGCAACGAGCAGTACTTC.

This chain links TRBV6-1 with TRBJ2-3; 12 nucleotides match TRBD2. This CDR3 comprises 15 residues. Germline V CDR1 and CDR2: MNHNS, SASEGT. V dropped 2 bases and J dropped 6; count of bases not matched to a gene: 3. The DNA of the CDR3 is TGTGCCAGCAGTGAAAGGACTAGCGGGAAGGATACGCAGTATTTT. It specifies CASSERTSGKDTQYF.

This sequence joins TRBV10-3 and TRBJ2-3; D not resolved. Looked up from germline, CDR1 is ENHRY and CDR2 is SYGVKD. The CDR3 is 13 amino acids. Trimming shortened V by 3 bases and J by 4 bases, and 8 bases separated the two germline ends. This chain's CDR3 is CAISDGTSDTQYF. CDR3 coding DNA: TGTGCCATCAGTGATGGCACATCAGATACGCAGTATTTT.

In this sample, this clone turned up a few times. J is TRBJ1-1 and V is TRBV14; D is perhaps TRBD1 (5 bases). The CDR3 contains 13 residues. From germline, CDR1 is SGHDN and CDR2 FVKESK. Trimming removed 0 bases from V and 8 bases from J, with 10 bases in between. CDR3 loop: CASSQEQAKEAFF. Here the CDR3 DNA reads TGTGCCAGCAGCCAAGAACAGGCAAAGGAAGCTTTCTTT.

This clone came up once. V and J are TRBV5-1 and TRBJ1-6; D possibly corresponds to TRBD1 (5 bases). Trimming left V 1 base short and J 8 bases short, with 13 bases between. Germline-derived CDR1 and CDR2 are SGHRS and YFSETQ. CDR3 length: 15 residues. The CDR3 region is CASSLTTGEHSPLHF. The CDR3 DNA reads TGCGCCAGCAGCTTGACAACAGGTGAACATTCACCCCTCCACTTT.

On this clone itself: The junction departs from the called germline gene at one end, perhaps through a read error. The V and J genes are TRBV18 and TRBJ2-1; perhaps TRBD2 as D (5 bases). Looked up from germline, CDR1 is KGHSH and CDR2 is LQKENI. The CDR3 is 14 amino acids. CDR3: CASSPLTRNNEQFF. As DNA, the CDR3 is TGTGCCAGCTCGCCACTAACTAGGAACAATGAGCAGTTCTTC.

The V gene is TRBV30, the J gene TRBJ2-3; 8 bases are shared with TRBD2. J lost 1 base, V lost 1 base, and 4 bases had no gene match. The CDR3 is 15 residues long. The germline CDR1 and CDR2 sequences are GTSNPN and SVGIG (reference sequence). The CDR3 loop reads CAWSAGGLGTDTQYF. CDR3 DNA: TGTGCCTGGAGTGCGGGAGGGCTTGGCACAGATACGCAGTATTTT. Looking up the rest from reference TRBV30 and TRBJ2-3 gives the full variable domain: SQTIHQWPATLVQPVGSPLSLECTVEGTSNPNLYWYRQAAGRGLQLLFYSVGIGQISSEVPQNLSASRPQDRQFILSSKKLLLSDSGFYLCAWSAGGLGTDTQYFGPGTRLTVL.

The chain has TRBV7-9 and TRBJ1-1, with 7 bases lining up with TRBD1. The CDR3 loop spans 14 amino acids. The germline V gene has CDR1 SEHNR and CDR2 FQNEAQ (reference sequence). Trimming at V came to 3 bases and at J to 5 bases, leaving 6 bases not matched to a gene. This CDR3 is CASSFAGGMTEAFF. The DNA of the CDR3 is TGTGCCAGCAGCTTCGCAGGGGGAATGACTGAAGCTTTCTTT.

This chain uses TRBV7-9 with TRBJ1-2; no firm D call. Trimming took off 5 bases at V and 5 bases at J, with 15 bases between the two ends. CDR1 and CDR2 from the germline V gene are SEHNR and FQNEAQ (reference sequence). This CDR3 contains 14 residues. The CDR3 DNA follows: TGTGCCAGCAGCAGAGGCGGGGAGCGGTATGGCTACACCTTC. Translation gives CASSRGGERYGYTF.

This clone was seen only once. The chain recombines TRBV19 with TRBJ2-6, with D hard to call. The CDR3 extends over 15 amino acids. V dropped 4 bases and J dropped 0 bases, with 7 bases sitting between them. CDR1 is LNHDA and CDR2 is SQIVND in the germline V gene (reference sequence). The CDR3 loop is CASSTLPSGANVLTF. The CDR3 DNA reads as TGTGCCAGTAGTACACTTCCCTCTGGGGCCAACGTCCTGACTTTC. The complete variable domain, with remaining parts taken from reference TRBV19 and TRBJ2-6, reads DGGITQSPKYLFRKEGQNVTLSCEQNLNHDAMYWYRQDPGQGLRLIYYSQIVNDFQKGDIAEGYSVSREKKESFPLTVTSAQKNPTAFYLCASSTLPSGANVLTFGAGSRLTVL.

The CDR3: CASWTGANYGYTF. CDR3 sequence (DNA): TGTGCCAGTTGGACAGGGGCTAACTATGGCTACACCTTC. The rearrangement joins TRBV28 to TRBJ1-2, with TRBD1 identical over 9 bases. This CDR3 spans 13 amino acids. Germline assignment: CDR1 MDHEN and CDR2 SYDVKM. The V segment lost 9 bases and the J segment 0 bases; nucleotides outside the gene matches: 2.

This clone was picked up one time. The J gene is TRBJ1-1, the V gene TRBV2; TRBD1 agrees at 8 bases. CDR1 is SNHLY, CDR2 FYNNEI, per germline. There are 14 residues in the CDR3. Losses at the gene ends were 4 bases for V and 3 bases for J; bases not matched to a gene: 4. CDR3 sequence: CASSGYRGYTEAFF. CDR3 DNA: TGTGCCAGCAGTGGATACAGGGGGTACACTGAAGCTTTCTTT. The variable domain in full, with the rest retrieved from reference TRBV2 and TRBJ1-1, is EPEVTQTPSHQVTQMGQEVILRCVPISNHLYFYWYRQILGQKVEFLVSFYNNEISEKSEIFDDQFSVERPDGSNFTLKIRSTKLEDSAMYFCASSGYRGYTEAFFGQGTRLTVV.